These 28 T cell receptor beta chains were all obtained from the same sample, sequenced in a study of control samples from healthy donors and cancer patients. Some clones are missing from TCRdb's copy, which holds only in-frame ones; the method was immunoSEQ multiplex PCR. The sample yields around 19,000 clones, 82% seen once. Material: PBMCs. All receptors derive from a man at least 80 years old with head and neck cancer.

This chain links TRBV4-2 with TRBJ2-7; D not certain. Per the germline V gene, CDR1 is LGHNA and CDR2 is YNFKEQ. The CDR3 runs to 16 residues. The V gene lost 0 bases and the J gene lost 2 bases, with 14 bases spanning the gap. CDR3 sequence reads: CASSQEVRSFPYEQYF. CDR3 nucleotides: TGTGCCAGCAGCCAAGAAGTCCGGTCTTTCCCCTACGAGCAGTACTTC.

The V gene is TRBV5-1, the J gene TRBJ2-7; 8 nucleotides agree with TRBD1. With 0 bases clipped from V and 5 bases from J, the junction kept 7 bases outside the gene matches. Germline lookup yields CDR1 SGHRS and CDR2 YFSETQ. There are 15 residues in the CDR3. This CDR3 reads CASSLDGQGLHEQYF. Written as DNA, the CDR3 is TGCGCCAGCAGCTTGGACGGACAGGGTCTCCACGAGCAGTACTTC. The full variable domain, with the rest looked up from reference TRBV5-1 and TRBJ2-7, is KAGVTQTPRYLIKTRGQQVTLSCSPISGHRSVSWYQQTPGQGLQFLFEYFSETQRNKGNFPGRFSGRQFSNSRSEMNVSTLELGDSALYLCASSLDGQGLHEQYFGPGTRLTVT.

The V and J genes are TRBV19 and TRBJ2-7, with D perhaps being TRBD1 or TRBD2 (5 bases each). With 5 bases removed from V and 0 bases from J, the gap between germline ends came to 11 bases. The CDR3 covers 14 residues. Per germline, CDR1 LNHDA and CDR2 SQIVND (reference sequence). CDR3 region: CASSSRGGSYEQYF. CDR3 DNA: TGTGCCAGTAGTTCCCGGGGCGGCTCCTACGAGCAGTACTTC.

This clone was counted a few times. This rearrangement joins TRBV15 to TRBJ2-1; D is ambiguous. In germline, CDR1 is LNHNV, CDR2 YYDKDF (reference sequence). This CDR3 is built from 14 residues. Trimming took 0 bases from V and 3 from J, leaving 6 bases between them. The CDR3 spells CATSRDPSYNEQFF. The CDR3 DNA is TGTGCCACCAGCAGAGATCCCAGCTACAATGAGCAGTTCTTC.

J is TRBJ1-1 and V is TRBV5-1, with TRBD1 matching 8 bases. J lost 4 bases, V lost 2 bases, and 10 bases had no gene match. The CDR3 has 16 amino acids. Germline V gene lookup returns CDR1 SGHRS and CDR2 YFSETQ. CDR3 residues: CASSFGQGMGRTEAFF. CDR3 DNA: TGCGCCAGCAGCTTCGGACAGGGAATGGGGCGCACTGAAGCTTTCTTT. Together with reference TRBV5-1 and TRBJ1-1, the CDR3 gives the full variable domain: KAGVTQTPRYLIKTRGQQVTLSCSPISGHRSVSWYQQTPGQGLQFLFEYFSETQRNKGNFPGRFSGRQFSNSRSEMNVSTLELGDSALYLCASSFGQGMGRTEAFFGQGTRLTVV.

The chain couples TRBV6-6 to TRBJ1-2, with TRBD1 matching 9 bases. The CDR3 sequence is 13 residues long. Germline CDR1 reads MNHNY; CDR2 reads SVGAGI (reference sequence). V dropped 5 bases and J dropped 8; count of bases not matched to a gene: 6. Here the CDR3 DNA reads TGTGCCAGCAGTCCTGGGACAGGGATCGGCTACACCTTC. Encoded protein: CASSPGTGIGYTF.

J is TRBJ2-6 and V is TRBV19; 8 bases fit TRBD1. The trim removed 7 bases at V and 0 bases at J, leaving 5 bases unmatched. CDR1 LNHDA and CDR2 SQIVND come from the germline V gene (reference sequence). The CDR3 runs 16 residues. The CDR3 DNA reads TGTGCCAGTATCCAGGGGGCTTACTCTGGGGCCAACGTCCTGACTTTC. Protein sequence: CASIQGAYSGANVLTF.

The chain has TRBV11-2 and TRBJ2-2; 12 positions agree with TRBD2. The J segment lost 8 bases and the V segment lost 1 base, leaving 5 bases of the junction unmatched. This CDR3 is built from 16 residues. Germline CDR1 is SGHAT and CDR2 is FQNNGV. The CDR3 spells CASSLASSGRGGELFF. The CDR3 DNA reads TGTGCCAGCAGCTTAGCATCTAGCGGGAGGGGAGGGGAGCTGTTTTTT.

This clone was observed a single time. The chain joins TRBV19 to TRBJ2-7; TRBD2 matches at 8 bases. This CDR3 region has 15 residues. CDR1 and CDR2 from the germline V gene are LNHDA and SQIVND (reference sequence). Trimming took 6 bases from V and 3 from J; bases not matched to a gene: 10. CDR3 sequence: CASSSGGGLSYEQYF. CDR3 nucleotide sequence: TGTGCCAGTAGCTCCGGGGGGGGCCTCAGCTACGAGCAGTACTTC.

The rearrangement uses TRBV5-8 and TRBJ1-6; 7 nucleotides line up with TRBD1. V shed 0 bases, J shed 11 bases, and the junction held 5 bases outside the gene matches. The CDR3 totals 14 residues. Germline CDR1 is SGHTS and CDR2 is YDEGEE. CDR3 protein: CASSLGQGGPPLHF. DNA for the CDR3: TGTGCCAGCAGCTTGGGACAGGGAGGGCCACCCCTCCACTTT.

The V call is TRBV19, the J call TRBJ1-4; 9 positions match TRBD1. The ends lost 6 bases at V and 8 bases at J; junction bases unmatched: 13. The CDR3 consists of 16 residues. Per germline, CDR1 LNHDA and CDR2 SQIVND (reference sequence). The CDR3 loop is CASSQIPGQGPEKLFF. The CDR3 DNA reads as TGTGCCAGTAGCCAGATACCGGGACAGGGTCCCGAAAAACTGTTTTTT.

CDR3 in DNA: TGCGCCAGCAGCCAACCATTCGAGACTACGGAAGAGACCCAGTACTTC. This translates into CASSQPFETTEETQYF. V usage is TRBV5-1 and J usage is TRBJ2-5; a possible D gene is TRBD2 (5 bases). The CDR3 consists of 16 residues. CDR1 and CDR2 (germline): SGHRS, YFSETQ. V lost 4 bases and J 3 bases, leaving 19 bases between the germline ends.

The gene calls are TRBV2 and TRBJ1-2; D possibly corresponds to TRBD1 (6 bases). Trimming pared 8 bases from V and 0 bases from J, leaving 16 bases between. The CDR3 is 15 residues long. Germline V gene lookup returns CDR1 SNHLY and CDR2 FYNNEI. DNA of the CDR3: TGTGCCAGCTACGTTAAGGACAGAGCTAACTATGGCTACACCTTC. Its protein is CASYVKDRANYGYTF.

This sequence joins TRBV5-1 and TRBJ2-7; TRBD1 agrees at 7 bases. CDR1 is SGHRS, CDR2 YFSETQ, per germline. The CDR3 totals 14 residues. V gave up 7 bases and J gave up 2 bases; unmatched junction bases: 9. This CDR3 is CASGTGQAPYEQYF. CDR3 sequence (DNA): TGCGCCAGCGGAACCGGACAGGCTCCCTACGAGCAGTACTTC. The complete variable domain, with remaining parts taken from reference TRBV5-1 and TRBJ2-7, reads KAGVTQTPRYLIKTRGQQVTLSCSPISGHRSVSWYQQTPGQGLQFLFEYFSETQRNKGNFPGRFSGRQFSNSRSEMNVSTLELGDSALYLCASGTGQAPYEQYFGPGTRLTVT.

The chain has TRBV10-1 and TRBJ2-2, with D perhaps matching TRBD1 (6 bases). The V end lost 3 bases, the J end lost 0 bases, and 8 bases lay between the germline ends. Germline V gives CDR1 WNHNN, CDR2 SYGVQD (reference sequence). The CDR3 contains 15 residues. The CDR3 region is CASSEGTPNTGELFF. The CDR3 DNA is TGCGCCAGCAGTGAAGGGACACCGAACACCGGGGAGCTGTTTTTT.

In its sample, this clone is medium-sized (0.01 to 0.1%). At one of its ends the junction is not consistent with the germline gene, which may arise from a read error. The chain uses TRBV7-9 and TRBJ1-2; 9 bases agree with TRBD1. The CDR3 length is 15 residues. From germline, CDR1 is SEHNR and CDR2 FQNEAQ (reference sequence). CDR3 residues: CASSVAGTGIDGYTF. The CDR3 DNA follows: TGTGCCAGCAGCGTAGCCGGGACAGGGATCGATGGCTACACCTTC.

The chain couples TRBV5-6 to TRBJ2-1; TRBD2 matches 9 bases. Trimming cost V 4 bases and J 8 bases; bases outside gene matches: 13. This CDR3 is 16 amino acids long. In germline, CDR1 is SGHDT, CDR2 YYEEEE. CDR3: CASSPVVAGGLYEQFF. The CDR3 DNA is TGTGCCAGCAGCCCGGTCGTGGCGGGAGGGCTGTATGAGCAGTTCTTC. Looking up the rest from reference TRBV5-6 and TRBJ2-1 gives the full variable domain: DAGVTQSPTHLIKTRGQQVTLRCSPKSGHDTVSWYQQALGQGPQFIFQYYEEEERQRGNFPDRFSGHQFPNYSSELNVNALLLGDSALYLCASSPVVAGGLYEQFFGPGTRLTVL.

CDR3 nucleotides: TGTGCCAGCAGTGGGACAGAGAAAGAGCCTTTTACTGGAAACACCATATATTTT. Its translation: CASSGTEKEPFTGNTIYF. The chain uses TRBV6-4 and TRBJ1-3; TRBD1 is a possible D gene (6 bases). The CDR3 runs to 18 residues. CDR1 MRHNA and CDR2 SNTAGT come from the germline V gene. V gave up 4 bases and J gave up 2 bases, with 21 bases separating them.

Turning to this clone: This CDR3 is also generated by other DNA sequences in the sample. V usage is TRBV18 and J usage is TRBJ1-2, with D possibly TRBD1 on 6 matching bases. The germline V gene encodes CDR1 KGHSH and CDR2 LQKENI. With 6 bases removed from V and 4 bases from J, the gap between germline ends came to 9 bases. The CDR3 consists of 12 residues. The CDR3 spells CASSSQGYGYTF. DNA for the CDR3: TGTGCCAGCTCGTCACAGGGCTATGGCTACACCTTC.

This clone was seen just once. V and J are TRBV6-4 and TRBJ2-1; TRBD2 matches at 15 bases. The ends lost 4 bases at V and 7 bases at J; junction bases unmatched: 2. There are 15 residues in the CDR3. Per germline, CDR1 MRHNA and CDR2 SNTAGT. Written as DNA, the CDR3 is TGTGCCAGCAGTGTCGGGACTAGCGGGGGGAATGAGCAGTTCTTC. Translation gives CASSVGTSGGNEQFF.

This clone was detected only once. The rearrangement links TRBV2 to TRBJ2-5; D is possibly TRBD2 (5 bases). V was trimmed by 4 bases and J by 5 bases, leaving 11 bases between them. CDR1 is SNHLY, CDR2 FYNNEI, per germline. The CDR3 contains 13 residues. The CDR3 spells CASSGQGGETQYF. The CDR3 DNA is TGTGCCAGCAGTGGGCAAGGAGGTGAGACCCAGTACTTC.

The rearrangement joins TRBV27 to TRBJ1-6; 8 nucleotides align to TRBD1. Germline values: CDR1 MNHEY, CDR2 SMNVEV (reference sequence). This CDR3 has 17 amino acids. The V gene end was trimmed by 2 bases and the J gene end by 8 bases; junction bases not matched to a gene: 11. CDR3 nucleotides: TGTGCCAGCAGTTTAAGGGCAGGGGGCCGGGGGGATTCACCCCTCCACTTT. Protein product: CASSLRAGGRGDSPLHF.

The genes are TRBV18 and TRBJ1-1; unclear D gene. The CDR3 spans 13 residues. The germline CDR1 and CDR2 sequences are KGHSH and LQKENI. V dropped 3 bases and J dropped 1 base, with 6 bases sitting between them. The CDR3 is CASSPNWNTEAFF. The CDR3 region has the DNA TGTGCCAGCTCACCGAATTGGAACACTGAAGCTTTCTTT.

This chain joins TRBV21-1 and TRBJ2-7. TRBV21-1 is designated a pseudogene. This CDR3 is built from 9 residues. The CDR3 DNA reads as TGTGCCACCTCCTACGAGCAGTACTTC. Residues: CATSYEQYF.

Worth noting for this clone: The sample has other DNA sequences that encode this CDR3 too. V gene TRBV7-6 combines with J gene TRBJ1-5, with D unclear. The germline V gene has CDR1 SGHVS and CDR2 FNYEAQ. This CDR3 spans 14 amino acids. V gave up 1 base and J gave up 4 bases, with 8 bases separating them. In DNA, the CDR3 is TGTGCCAGCAGCTTAGGAGCGGGGAATCAGCCCCAGCATTTT. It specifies CASSLGAGNQPQHF.

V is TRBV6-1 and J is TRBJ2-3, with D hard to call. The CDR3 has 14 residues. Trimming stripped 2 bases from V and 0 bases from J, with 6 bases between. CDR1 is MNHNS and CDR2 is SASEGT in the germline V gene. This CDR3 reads CASSEIYSTDTQYF. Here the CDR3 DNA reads TGTGCCAGCAGTGAAATCTATAGCACAGATACGCAGTATTTT.

The CDR3 DNA follows: TGTGCCAGCAGTTTGGCGCGGAACAGACTGGACTCCTATGGCTACACCTTC. This translates into CASSLARNRLDSYGYTF. J is TRBJ1-2 and V is TRBV28; D is ambiguous. V lost 3 bases and J lost 4, with 21 bases in between. CDR1 and CDR2 (germline): MDHEN, SYDVKM. The CDR3 consists of 17 residues.

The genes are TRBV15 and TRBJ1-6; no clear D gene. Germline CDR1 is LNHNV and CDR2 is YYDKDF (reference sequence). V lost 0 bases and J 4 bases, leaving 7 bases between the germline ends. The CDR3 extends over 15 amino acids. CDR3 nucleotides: TGTGCCACCAGCAGAGATCGGGGTTATAATTCACCCCTCCACTTT. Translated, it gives CATSRDRGYNSPLHF. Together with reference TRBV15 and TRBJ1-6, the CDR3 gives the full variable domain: DAMVIQNPRYQVTQFGKPVTLSCSQTLNHNVMYWYQQKSSQAPKLLFHYYDKDFNNEADTPDNFQSRRPNTSFCFLDIRSPGLGDTAMYLCATSRDRGYNSPLHFGNGTRLTVT.